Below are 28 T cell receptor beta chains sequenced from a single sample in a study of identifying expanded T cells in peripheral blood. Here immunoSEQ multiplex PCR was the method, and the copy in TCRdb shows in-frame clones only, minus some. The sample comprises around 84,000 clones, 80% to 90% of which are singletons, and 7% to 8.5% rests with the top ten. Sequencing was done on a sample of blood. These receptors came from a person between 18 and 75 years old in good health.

As DNA, the CDR3 is TGTGCCACCAGCAGAGTCGGGGGGAACACTGAAGCTTTCTTT. Its protein product is CATSRVGGNTEAFF. This chain joins TRBV15 and TRBJ1-1; a weak D match, TRBD1 (5 bases). CDR1 is LNHNV and CDR2 is YYDKDF in the germline V gene (reference sequence). V was pared by 1 base and J by 1 base, with 7 bases between. This CDR3 contains 14 residues.

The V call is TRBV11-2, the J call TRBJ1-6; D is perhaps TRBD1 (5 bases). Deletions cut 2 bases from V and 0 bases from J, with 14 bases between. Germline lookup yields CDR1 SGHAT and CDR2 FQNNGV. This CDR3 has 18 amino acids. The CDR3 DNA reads TGTGCCAGCAGCTTATGGTCGCAGGGAAGCTCCTATAATTCACCCCTCCACTTT. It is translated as CASSLWSQGSSYNSPLHF.

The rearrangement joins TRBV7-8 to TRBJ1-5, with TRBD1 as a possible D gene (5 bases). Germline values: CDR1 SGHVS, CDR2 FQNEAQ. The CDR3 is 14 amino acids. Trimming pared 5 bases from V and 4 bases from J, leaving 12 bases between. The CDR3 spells CASSGRSGNQPQHF. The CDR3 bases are TGTGCCAGCAGCGGCAGATCAGGGAATCAGCCCCAGCATTTT.

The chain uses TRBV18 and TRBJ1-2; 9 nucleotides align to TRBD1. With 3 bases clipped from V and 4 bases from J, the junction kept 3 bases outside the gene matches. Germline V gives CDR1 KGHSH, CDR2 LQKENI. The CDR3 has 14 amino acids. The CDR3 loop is CASSPTTGGYGYTF. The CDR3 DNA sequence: TGTGCCAGCTCACCTACGACAGGGGGCTATGGCTACACCTTC. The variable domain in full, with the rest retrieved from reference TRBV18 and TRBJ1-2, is NAGVMQNPRHLVRRRGQEARLRCSPMKGHSHVYWYRQLPEEGLKFMVYLQKENIIDESGMPKERFSAEFPKEGPSILRIQQVVRGDSAAYFCASSPTTGGYGYTFGSGTRLTVV.

CDR3 residues: CASAGGFTASTDTQYF. CDR3 bases: TGTGCCAGCGCGGGGGGCTTCACAGCTAGCACAGATACGCAGTATTTT. V and J are TRBV4-2 and TRBJ2-3; 8 bases are a match to TRBD2. Germline V CDR1 and CDR2: LGHNA, YNFKEQ. After removal of 8 bases from V and 0 bases from J, the junction contained 10 bases not matched to a gene. CDR3 length: 16 amino acids.

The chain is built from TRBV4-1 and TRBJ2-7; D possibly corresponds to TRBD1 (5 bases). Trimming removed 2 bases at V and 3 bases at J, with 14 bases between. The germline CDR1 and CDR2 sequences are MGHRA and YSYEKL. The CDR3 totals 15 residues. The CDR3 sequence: CASSQTSTVNYEQYF. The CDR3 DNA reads TGCGCCAGCAGCCAAACTTCGACAGTAAACTACGAGCAGTACTTC.

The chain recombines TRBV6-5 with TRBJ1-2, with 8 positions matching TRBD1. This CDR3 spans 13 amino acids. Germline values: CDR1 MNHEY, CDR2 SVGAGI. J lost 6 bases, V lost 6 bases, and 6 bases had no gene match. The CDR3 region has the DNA TGTGCCAGCAGGGACAGGGAAGGAGATGGCTACACCTTC. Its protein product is CASRDREGDGYTF.

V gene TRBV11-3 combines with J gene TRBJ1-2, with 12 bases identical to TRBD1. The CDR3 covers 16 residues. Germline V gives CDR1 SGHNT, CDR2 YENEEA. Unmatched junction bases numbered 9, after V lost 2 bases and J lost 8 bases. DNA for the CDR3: TGTGCCAGCAGCTTAAGACCGGGACAGGGGGCGGTGGGCTACACCTTC. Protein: CASSLRPGQGAVGYTF.

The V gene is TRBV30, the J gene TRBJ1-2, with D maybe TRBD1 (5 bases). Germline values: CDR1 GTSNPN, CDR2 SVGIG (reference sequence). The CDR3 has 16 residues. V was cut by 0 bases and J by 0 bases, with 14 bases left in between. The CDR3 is CAWSVRGLTANYGYTF. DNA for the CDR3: TGTGCCTGGAGTGTACGGGGACTGACGGCTAACTATGGCTACACCTTC. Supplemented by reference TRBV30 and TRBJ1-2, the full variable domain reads SQTIHQWPATLVQPVGSPLSLECTVEGTSNPNLYWYRQAAGRGLQLLFYSVGIGQISSEVPQNLSASRPQDRQFILSSKKLLLSDSGFYLCAWSVRGLTANYGYTFGSGTRLTVV.

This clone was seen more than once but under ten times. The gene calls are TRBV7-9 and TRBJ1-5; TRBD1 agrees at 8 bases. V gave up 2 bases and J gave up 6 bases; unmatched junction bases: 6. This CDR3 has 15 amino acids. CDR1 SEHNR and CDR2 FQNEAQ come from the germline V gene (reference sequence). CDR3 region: CASSLSTGTGQPQHF. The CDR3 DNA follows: TGTGCCAGCAGCTTATCTACAGGGACAGGTCAGCCCCAGCATTTT.

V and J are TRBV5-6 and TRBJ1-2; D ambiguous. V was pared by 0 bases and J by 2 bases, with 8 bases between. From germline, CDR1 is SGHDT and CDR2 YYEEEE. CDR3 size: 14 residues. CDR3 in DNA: TGTGCCAGCAGCTTGGGGGGAGCAAACTATGGCTACACCTTC. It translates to CASSLGGANYGYTF.

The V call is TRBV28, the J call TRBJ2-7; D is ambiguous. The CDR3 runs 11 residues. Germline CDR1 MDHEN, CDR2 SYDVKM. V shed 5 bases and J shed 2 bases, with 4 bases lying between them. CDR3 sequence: CASSRPYEQYF. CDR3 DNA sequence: TGTGCCAGCAGTCGGCCCTACGAGCAGTACTTC.

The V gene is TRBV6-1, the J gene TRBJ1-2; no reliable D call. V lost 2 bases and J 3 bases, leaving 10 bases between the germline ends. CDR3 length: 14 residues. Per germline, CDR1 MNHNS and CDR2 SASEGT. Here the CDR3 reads CASSESGTHYGYTF. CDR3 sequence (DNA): TGTGCCAGCAGTGAAAGTGGCACCCACTATGGCTACACCTTC.

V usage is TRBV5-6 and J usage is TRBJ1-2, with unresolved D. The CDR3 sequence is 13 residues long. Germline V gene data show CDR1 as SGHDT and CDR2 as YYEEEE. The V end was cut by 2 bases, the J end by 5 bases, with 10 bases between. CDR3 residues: CASSLFVQYGYTF. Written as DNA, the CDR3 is TGTGCCAGCAGCTTATTCGTACAGTATGGCTACACCTTC.

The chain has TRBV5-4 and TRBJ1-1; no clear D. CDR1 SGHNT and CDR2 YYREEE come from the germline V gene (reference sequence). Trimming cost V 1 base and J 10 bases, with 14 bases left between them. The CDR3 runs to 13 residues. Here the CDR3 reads CASSLPQAGGAFF. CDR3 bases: TGTGCCAGCAGCTTGCCGCAGGCGGGTGGAGCTTTCTTT.

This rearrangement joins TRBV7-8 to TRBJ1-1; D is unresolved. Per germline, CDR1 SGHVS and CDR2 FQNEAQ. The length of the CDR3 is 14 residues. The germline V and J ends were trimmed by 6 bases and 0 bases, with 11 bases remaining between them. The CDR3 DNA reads TGTGCCAGCAGTTCGGCGTTCCTGAACACTGAAGCTTTCTTT. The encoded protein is CASSSAFLNTEAFF. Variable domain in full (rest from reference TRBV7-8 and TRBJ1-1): GAGVSQSPRYKVAKRGQDVALRCDPISGHVSLFWYQQALGQGPEFLTYFQNEAQLDKSGLPSDRFFAERPEGSVSTLKIQRTQQEDSAVYLCASSSAFLNTEAFFGQGTRLTVV.

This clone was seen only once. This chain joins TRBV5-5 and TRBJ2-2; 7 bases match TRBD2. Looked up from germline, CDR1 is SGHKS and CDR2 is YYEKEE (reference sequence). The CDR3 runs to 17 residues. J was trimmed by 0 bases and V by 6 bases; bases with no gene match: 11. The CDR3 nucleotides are TGTGCCAGCAACTCTCCCAGAGCGGGAACGAACACCGGGGAGCTGTTTTTT. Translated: CASNSPRAGTNTGELFF.

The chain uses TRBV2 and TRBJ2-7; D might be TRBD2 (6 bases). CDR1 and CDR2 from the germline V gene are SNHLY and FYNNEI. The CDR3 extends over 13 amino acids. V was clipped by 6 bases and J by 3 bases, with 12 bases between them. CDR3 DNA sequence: TGTGCCAGCAGGGGGGGAGTGGTCTACGAGCAGTACTTC. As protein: CASRGGVVYEQYF.

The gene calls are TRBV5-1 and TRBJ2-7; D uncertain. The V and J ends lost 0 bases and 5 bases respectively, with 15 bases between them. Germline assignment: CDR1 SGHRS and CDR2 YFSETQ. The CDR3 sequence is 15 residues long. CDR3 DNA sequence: TGCGCCAGCAGCTTGGCGGGTAGTCCGGGTCACGAGCAGTACTTC. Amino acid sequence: CASSLAGSPGHEQYF.

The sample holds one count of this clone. The CDR3 spells CASSSVLAVTGELFF. In DNA form, the CDR3 reads TGCGCCAGCAGCTCGGTACTAGCGGTAACCGGGGAGCTGTTTTTT. The rearrangement joins TRBV5-1 to TRBJ2-2; 8 positions match TRBD2. The CDR3 sequence is 15 residues long. Germline CDR1 and CDR2: SGHRS and YFSETQ. V lost 3 bases and J lost 5; bases outside the gene matches: 6.

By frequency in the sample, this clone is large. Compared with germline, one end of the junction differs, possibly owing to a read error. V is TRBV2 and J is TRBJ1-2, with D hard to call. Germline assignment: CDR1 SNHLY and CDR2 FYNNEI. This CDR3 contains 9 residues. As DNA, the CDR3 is TGTGCCAGCAGTCCCCTCTGGTCCTTC. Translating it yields CASSPLWSF.

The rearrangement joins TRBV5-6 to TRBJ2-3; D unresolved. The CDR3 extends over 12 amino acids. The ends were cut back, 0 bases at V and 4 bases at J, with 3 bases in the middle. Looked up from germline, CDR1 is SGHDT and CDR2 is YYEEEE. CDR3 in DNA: TGTGCCAGCAGCTTGGGCTCAGATACGCAGTATTTT. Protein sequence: CASSLGSDTQYF.

The CDR3 sequence: CASSWSQGWPLGSSPLHF. The DNA of the CDR3 is TGTGCCAGCTCATGGTCACAGGGTTGGCCCTTAGGGAGTTCACCCCTCCACTTT. The V gene is TRBV18, the J gene TRBJ1-6, with D possibly matching TRBD1 (6 bases). Trimming removed 5 bases from V and 9 bases from J, with 26 bases in between. Germline V lookup: CDR1 KGHSH, CDR2 LQKENI. This CDR3 contains 18 residues.

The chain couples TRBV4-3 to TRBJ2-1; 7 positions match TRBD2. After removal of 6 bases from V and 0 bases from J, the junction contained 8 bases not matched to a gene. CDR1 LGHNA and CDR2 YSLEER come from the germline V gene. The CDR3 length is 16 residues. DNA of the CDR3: TGCGCCAGCAGTCTGATCCGCGGGAGCTCCTACAATGAGCAGTTCTTC. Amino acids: CASSLIRGSSYNEQFF.

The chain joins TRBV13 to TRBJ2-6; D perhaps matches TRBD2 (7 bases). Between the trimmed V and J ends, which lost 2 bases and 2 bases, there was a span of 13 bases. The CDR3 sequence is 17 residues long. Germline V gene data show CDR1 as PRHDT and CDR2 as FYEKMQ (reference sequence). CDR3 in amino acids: CASSLSRGAAGANVLTF. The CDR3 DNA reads TGTGCCAGCAGCTTAAGCCGGGGGGCGGCTGGGGCCAACGTCCTGACTTTC.

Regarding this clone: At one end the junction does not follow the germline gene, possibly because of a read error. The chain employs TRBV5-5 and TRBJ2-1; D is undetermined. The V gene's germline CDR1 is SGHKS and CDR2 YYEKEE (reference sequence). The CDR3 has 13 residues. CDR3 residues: CASSLASNNEQFF. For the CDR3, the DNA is TGTGCCAGCAGCTTGGCCTCCAACAATGAGCAGTTCTTC.

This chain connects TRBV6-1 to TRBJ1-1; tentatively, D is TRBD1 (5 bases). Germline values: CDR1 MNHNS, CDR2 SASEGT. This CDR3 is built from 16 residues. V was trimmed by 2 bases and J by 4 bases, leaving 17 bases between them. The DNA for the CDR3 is TGTGCCAGCAGTGAAATAAGGACATTAAGAGGCACTGAAGCTTTCTTT. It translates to CASSEIRTLRGTEAFF.

The CDR3 sequence is CASSWDRGTQQYF. CDR3 sequence (DNA): TGTGCCAGCAGTTGGGACAGGGGAACCCAGCAGTACTTC. The chain couples TRBV7-9 to TRBJ2-7, with 10 bases that match TRBD1. Trimming at V came to 6 bases and at J to 8 bases, leaving 7 bases not matched to a gene. This CDR3 contains 13 residues. Looked up from germline, CDR1 is SEHNR and CDR2 is FQNEAQ (reference sequence).